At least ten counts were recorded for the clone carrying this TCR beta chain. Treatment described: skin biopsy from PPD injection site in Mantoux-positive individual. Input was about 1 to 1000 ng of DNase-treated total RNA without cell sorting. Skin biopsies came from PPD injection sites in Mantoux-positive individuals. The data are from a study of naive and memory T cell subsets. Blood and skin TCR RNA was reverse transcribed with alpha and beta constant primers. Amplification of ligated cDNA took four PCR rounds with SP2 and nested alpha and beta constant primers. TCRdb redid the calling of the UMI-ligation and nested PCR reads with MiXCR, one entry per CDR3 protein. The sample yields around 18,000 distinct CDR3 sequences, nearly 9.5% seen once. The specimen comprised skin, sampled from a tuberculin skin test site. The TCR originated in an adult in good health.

The CDR3 DNA reads as TGTGCCAGCAGCTTAGGTTTTCGGGGTTCGGTCACAGATACGCAGTATTTT. Translation gives CASSLGFRGSVTDTQYF. The chain joins TRBV7-2 to TRBJ2-3, with a possible D match to TRBD2 (5 bases). This CDR3 is built from 17 residues. Germline V gene data show CDR1 as SGHTA and CDR2 as FQGNSA. V was trimmed by 1 base and J by 2 bases, leaving 16 bases between them.